This TCR beta chain was recovered during a study of T cells after posttransplantation cyclophosphamide. The protocol was immunoSEQ multiplex PCR, while the TCRdb copy is restricted to in-frame clones and leaves out a portion. The sample includes about 39,000 clones, none of them occurring once. The study, taken as a whole, reports: Donor CD8+ memory clones often dominated recipient blood repertoires at later times. After PTCy, TRB diversity resembled that of CNI/methotrexate controls. Tissue-infiltrating T cells from skin or gut overlapped little with blood T cells.

This clone was counted at least ten times. Antigen: not known. Germline assignment: CDR1 SGHRS and CDR2 YFSETQ. Trimming removed 2 bases from V and 0 bases from J, with 11 bases in between. This CDR3 has 15 amino acids. This TCR derives from a woman between 50 and 59 years old in good health and a related stem cell transplant donor. The chain couples TRBV5-1 to TRBJ1-2; the D is unclear. Sequencing input: PBMCs. The CDR3 nucleotides read TGCGCCAGCAGCTTCGGGAATGTAGCTAACTATGGCTACACCTTC. Protein product: CASSFGNVANYGYTF. Complete variable domain (other parts from reference TRBV5-1 and TRBJ1-2): KAGVTQTPRYLIKTRGQQVTLSCSPISGHRSVSWYQQTPGQGLQFLFEYFSETQRNKGNFPGRFSGRQFSNSRSEMNVSTLELGDSALYLCASSFGNVANYGYTFGSGTRLTVV.